These 26 T cell receptor beta chains were all obtained from the same sample, sequenced in a study of blood T cells in healthy people across ages. A sample-barcoded 5' primer and a J-beta primer mix were used in a second PCR of about 7 to 12 cycles. TCRdb analysed the 5' RACE reads with MiXCR anew, one entry per CDR3 protein. In the table there are fewer than 800,000 distinct CDR3 sequences, just under 25% of which are singletons. These same data were also listed under a study on T cells of mothers and their children.

Sequencing was done on a sample of blood. Every receptor here comes from a boy aged 5-17 years in good health.

This chain connects TRBV3-1 to TRBJ2-6; D unresolved. V was cut by 0 bases and J by 4 bases, with 4 bases left in between. Germline values: CDR1 LGHDT, CDR2 YNNKEL (reference sequence). This CDR3 region has 14 residues. Written as DNA, the CDR3 is TGTGCCAGCAGCCAAGATCGGGGGGCCAACGTCCTGACTTTC. Protein sequence: CASSQDRGANVLTF.

The V gene is TRBV27, the J gene TRBJ2-1, with D uncertain. CDR1 MNHEY and CDR2 SMNVEV come from the germline V gene (reference sequence). The V end was cut by 3 bases, the J end by 2 bases, with 14 bases between. The CDR3 covers 16 residues. The CDR3, as DNA: TGTGCCAGCAGTTTGACGGCGCCAGCACCCTACAATGAGCAGTTCTTC. The encoded protein is CASSLTAPAPYNEQFF.

The V call is TRBV9, the J call TRBJ2-7; 10 bases line up with TRBD2. Judging by the DNA end, TRBJ2-5 fits better; the J call may be wrong. In germline, CDR1 is SGDLS, CDR2 YYNGEE. The CDR3 spans 17 residues. The CDR3 reads CASSVGGSGGFTETQYF. In nucleotides, the CDR3 is TGTGCCAGCAGCGTAGGGGGTAGCGGGGGGTTTACGGAGACCCAGTACTTC.

This clonotype was seen a handful of times. The chain couples TRBV4-2 to TRBJ1-2; D ambiguous. The germline V gene encodes CDR1 LGHNA and CDR2 YNFKEQ. This CDR3 has 11 residues. V was shortened by 3 bases and J by 6 bases, with 5 bases between the two germline ends. The DNA for the CDR3 is TGTGCCAGCAGCCAGGGCGATGGCTACACCTTC. Translation gives CASSQGDGYTF.

This clonotype was seen only a few times. The rearrangement uses TRBV12-3 or TRBV12-4 and TRBJ2-1; unclear D gene. The last part of the DNA fits TRBJ2-5 better; the J call may be wrong. The CDR3 has 14 residues. The CDR3, as DNA: TGTGCCAGCAGCCGGTCCGGGCCCCAAGAGACCCAGTACTTC. This encodes CASSRSGPQETQYF.

The chain combines TRBV6-5 with TRBJ2-2, with TRBD2 as a possible D gene (5 bases). Trimming cost V 3 bases and J 5 bases, with 10 bases left between them. The CDR3 spans 14 residues. Germline values: CDR1 MNHEY, CDR2 SVGAGI. CDR3 sequence (DNA): TGTGCCAGCAGTTATCGGGGTCCAACCGGGGAGCTGTTTTTT. This encodes CASSYRGPTGELFF.

This clonotype was found a few times. The chain couples TRBV6-6 to TRBJ2-1, with D tentatively TRBD2 (6 bases). V lost 7 bases to trimming and J lost 4 bases, with 14 bases between them. The germline gives CDR1 MNHNY, CDR2 SVGAGI (reference sequence). The CDR3 is 14 amino acids. The CDR3 loop is CASINSGDYNEQFF. The CDR3 nucleotides are TGTGCCAGCATTAATAGCGGTGATTACAATGAGCAGTTCTTC.

This clonotype was seen a handful of times. The rearrangement uses TRBV29-1 and TRBJ1-1, with D hard to call. V lost 3 bases and J 0 bases, leaving 8 bases between the germline ends. The CDR3 loop spans 13 amino acids. Germline V gene data show CDR1 as SQVTM and CDR2 as ANQGSEA. The CDR3 DNA reads TGCAGCGTTGAGGGATGGATGAACACTGAAGCTTTCTTT. Its translation is CSVEGWMNTEAFF.

At least ten counts were recorded for this clonotype. The junction differs from germline at one of its ends, possibly a read error. The gene calls are TRBV5-1 and TRBJ1-1; the D gene is possibly TRBD1 (5 bases). The CDR3 runs to 14 residues. CDR1 and CDR2 (germline): SGHRS, YFSETQ. The CDR3 DNA is TGTGCCAGCAGTTTGGGGACGGAGAACACTGAAGCTTTCTTT. Protein: CASSLGTENTEAFF.

J is TRBJ2-5 and V is TRBV29-1; 9 positions agree with TRBD1. The CDR3 extends over 13 amino acids. Trimming at V came to 4 bases and at J to 11 bases, leaving 11 bases not matched to a gene. Germline V gives CDR1 SQVTM, CDR2 ANQGSEA. This CDR3 reads CSVVGQGLGEQYF. In DNA form, the CDR3 reads TGCAGCGTTGTCGGACAGGGGTTAGGAGAGCAGTACTTC.

This clonotype has only one observation. The CDR3 spells CASSLFGQAGETQYF. The CDR3, as DNA: TGTGCCAGCAGTTTATTTGGACAGGCAGGAGAGACCCAGTACTTC. This sequence joins TRBV28 and TRBJ2-5; 7 bases are a match to TRBD1. The CDR3 totals 15 residues. From germline, CDR1 is MDHEN and CDR2 SYDVKM. After removal of 1 base from V and 4 bases from J, the junction contained 6 bases not matched to a gene. The full variable domain, its missing parts supplied by reference TRBV28 and TRBJ2-5, is DVKVTQSSRYLVKRTGEKVFLECVQDMDHENMFWYRQDPGLGLRLIYFSYDVKMKEKGDIPEGYSVSREKKERFSLILESASTNQTSMYLCASSLFGQAGETQYFGPGTRLLVL.

This clonotype showed up many times. The V and J genes are TRBV4-1 and TRBJ2-5; D is possibly TRBD2 (5 bases). Trimming left V 4 bases short and J 4 bases short, with 10 bases between. The CDR3 spans 13 residues. Germline V gene lookup returns CDR1 MGHRA and CDR2 YSYEKL. CDR3 amino acids: CASSPGGRETQYF. The CDR3 DNA sequence: TGCGCCAGCAGCCCAGGCGGGCGAGAGACCCAGTACTTC.

This clonotype occurred a few times. This chain joins TRBV4-3 and TRBJ1-1; possible D gene TRBD1, 6 bases. Germline-derived CDR1 and CDR2 are LGHNA and YSLEER. The CDR3 sequence is 15 residues long. V was clipped by 4 bases and J by 0 bases, with 12 bases between them. The CDR3 DNA follows: TGCGCCAGCAGCCCCTGGAAGGGGGTGAACACTGAAGCTTTCTTT. This sequence encodes CASSPWKGVNTEAFF.

A few counts support this clonotype. The chain uses TRBV6-2 or TRBV6-3 and TRBJ2-1; 12 nucleotides agree with TRBD2. Matching the DNA end better, TRBJ2-5 makes the J call doubtful. The germline CDR1 and CDR2 sequences are MNHEY and SVGEGT. The length of the CDR3 is 18 residues. The CDR3 spells CASSLGLAGLGSQETQYF. The CDR3 coding sequence is TGTGCCAGCAGTCTCGGACTAGCGGGGCTAGGAAGTCAAGAGACCCAGTACTTC.

The chain employs TRBV5-1 and TRBJ2-3, with TRBD1 as a possible D gene (6 bases). Germline CDR1 SGHRS, CDR2 YFSETQ. This CDR3 contains 15 residues. With 4 bases removed from V and 4 bases from J, the gap between germline ends came to 16 bases. The CDR3 DNA reads as TGCGCCAGCAGCCTTCTAGCCCAGGGGCCAGATACGCAGTATTTT. Amino acid sequence: CASSLLAQGPDTQYF. Together with reference TRBV5-1 and TRBJ2-3, the CDR3 gives the full variable domain: KAGVTQTPRYLIKTRGQQVTLSCSPISGHRSVSWYQQTPGQGLQFLFEYFSETQRNKGNFPGRFSGRQFSNSRSEMNVSTLELGDSALYLCASSLLAQGPDTQYFGPGTRLTVL.

The chain is built from TRBV7-2 and TRBJ2-7, with D possibly being TRBD1 or TRBD2 (5 bases each). Trimming removed 2 bases from V and 5 bases from J, with 19 bases in between. The CDR3 consists of 16 residues. CDR1 is SGHTA, CDR2 FQGNSA, per germline. As DNA, the CDR3 is TGTGCCAGCAGCTTATGGGGCGAGGGAGAAATCCACGAGCAGTACTTC. Protein sequence: CASSLWGEGEIHEQYF. The full variable domain, rest sourced from reference TRBV7-2 and TRBJ2-7, is GAGVSQSPSNKVTEKGKDVELRCDPISGHTALYWYRQSLGQGLEFLIYFQGNSAPDKSGLPSDRFSAERTGGSVSTLTIQRTQQEDSAVYLCASSLWGEGEIHEQYFGPGTRLTVT.

This sequence joins TRBV6-4 and TRBJ2-5, with D perhaps matching TRBD1 (6 bases). The J call may be faulty, since TRBJ2-7 better matches the DNA end. The CDR3 spans 12 residues. Germline CDR1 reads MRHNA; CDR2 reads SNTAGT. CDR3 in DNA: TGTGCCAGCAGTCACAGGGTCGGCGAGCAGTACTTC. Its translation is CASSHRVGEQYF.

The chain uses TRBV12-3 or TRBV12-4 and TRBJ2-7; 7 bases match TRBD1. This CDR3 has 14 amino acids. The V and J ends lost 5 bases and 7 bases, in that order; junction bases with no gene match: 11. The CDR3 is CASSLDRETKEQYF. The CDR3 nucleotides read TGTGCCAGCAGTCTTGACAGGGAAACTAAAGAGCAGTACTTC.

This clonotype was observed a few times. A junction boundary mismatches the germline segment, possibly from a read error. The chain has TRBV15 and TRBJ2-1; TRBD2 is a possible D gene (6 bases). Germline V gives CDR1 LNHNV, CDR2 YYDKDF (reference sequence). This CDR3 contains 13 residues. In nucleotides, the CDR3 is TGTGCCACCAGCAGAGGCGGGAAAAACGAGCAGTGCTTC. Amino acids: CATSRGGKNEQCF.

This clonotype turned up a few times. The chain uses TRBV7-2 and TRBJ2-3; D not resolved. The germline CDR1 and CDR2 sequences are SGHTA and FQGNSA. The CDR3 length is 13 residues. Between the trimmed V and J ends, which lost 5 bases and 4 bases, there was a span of 10 bases. The CDR3, as DNA: TGTGCCAGCAGCCCCCGATGGGCAGATACGCAGTATTTT. Translated: CASSPRWADTQYF. Full variable domain (remainder filled in from reference TRBV7-2 and TRBJ2-3): GAGVSQSPSNKVTEKGKDVELRCDPISGHTALYWYRQSLGQGLEFLIYFQGNSAPDKSGLPSDRFSAERTGGSVSTLTIQRTQQEDSAVYLCASSPRWADTQYFGPGTRLTVL.

This clonotype was seen a handful of times. This sequence joins TRBV29-1 and TRBJ1-1; 9 nucleotides align to TRBD1. The germline V gene encodes CDR1 SQVTM and CDR2 ANQGSEA. J lost 6 bases, V lost 8 bases, and 10 bases had no gene match. The CDR3 totals 13 residues. CDR3 coding DNA: TGCAGCTTTTCACAGGGGGCGTTGGCTGAAGCTTTCTTT. Translation gives CSFSQGALAEAFF.

This chain uses TRBV2 with TRBJ2-3, with D perhaps matching TRBD1 (6 bases). CDR3 length: 15 residues. Germline CDR1 and CDR2: SNHLY and FYNNEI. With 2 bases removed from V and 0 bases from J, the gap between germline ends came to 9 bases. This CDR3 is CASSETGPSTDTQYF. The CDR3 DNA sequence: TGTGCCAGCAGTGAAACAGGGCCTAGCACAGATACGCAGTATTTT.

V gene TRBV28 combines with J gene TRBJ1-2, with 7 positions matching TRBD1. Germline CDR1 MDHEN, CDR2 SYDVKM. The ends lost 5 bases at V and 0 bases at J; junction bases unmatched: 6. There are 15 residues in the CDR3. The CDR3 region is CASSPYRGANYGYTF. In nucleotides, the CDR3 is TGTGCCAGCAGTCCCTACAGGGGAGCTAACTATGGCTACACCTTC.

This clonotype came up many times. As DNA, the CDR3 is TGTGCCAGCAGCGCCCAGGGGAGCACAGATACGCAGTATTTT. Translation: CASSAQGSTDTQYF. The chain joins TRBV7-8 to TRBJ2-3; D is possibly TRBD1 (6 bases). The germline CDR1 and CDR2 sequences are SGHVS and FQNEAQ. Between the trimmed V and J ends, which lost 5 bases and 0 bases, there was a span of 9 bases. CDR3 length: 14 residues.

The sample holds one count of this clonotype. The chain combines TRBV2 with TRBJ2-1; TRBD2 agrees at 8 bases. CDR1 is SNHLY and CDR2 is FYNNEI in the germline V gene. CDR3 length equals 15 residues. J was trimmed by 3 bases and V by 3 bases; bases with no gene match: 4. CDR3 DNA: TGTGCCAGCAGTGATACCGGGACTAGCTACAATGAGCAGTTCTTC. Amino acid sequence: CASSDTGTSYNEQFF.

The rearrangement uses TRBV5-1 and TRBJ2-1; no clear D. CDR1 SGHRS and CDR2 YFSETQ come from the germline V gene. Trimming stripped 6 bases from V and 4 bases from J, with 20 bases between. The CDR3 runs 16 residues. The CDR3 DNA reads TGCGCCAGCACTAATCCCCCGAATAGGCAGTACAATGAGCAGTTCTTC. It yields the protein CASTNPPNRQYNEQFF.